This T cell receptor (beta chain) originates from a study of T cell responses to AZD1222 COVID-19 vaccine. Overall study context: Investigators merged groups given second doses at roughly 4 or roughly 12 weeks.

Germline V gene sequence: CDR1 MDHEN, CDR2 SYDVKM. The CDR3 runs 12 residues. The germline V and J ends were trimmed by 6 bases and 6 bases, with 11 bases remaining between them. As to this clone: Its specificity is unknown.

TCRdb's table, derived via immunoSEQ multiplex PCR, lists solely in-frame clones and lacks some. The data contain about 100,000 clones, about 85% of them singletons. Study observations and caveats: There were mostly white British donors and more females than males, and clonal diversity was possibly underestimated.

The chain carries TRBV28 and TRBJ1-1; D is unclear. Sequences were derived from peripheral blood, sampled on day 0 of AZD1222 vaccination. The TCR originated in an adult in good health. DNA of the CDR3: TGTGCCAGCAGGGGCCTGTTATCTGAAGCTTTCTTT. Its protein product is CASRGLLSEAFF.